The rows below give T cell receptor beta chains drawn from one sample of a study of response to subunit inactivated influenza vaccine. TCRdb processed the RT-PCR reads anew with MiXCR; each CDR3 protein has one entry. The sample has about 800,000 distinct CDR3 sequences, 20% to 25% seen once; the top ten hold roughly 10%. The sequenced sample was PBMCs from blood, obtained 5 days after vaccination. Source of these receptors: a man aged 50-59 years who received an inactivated influenza vaccine. The CDR3 runs from the conserved cysteine through the conserved F or W. D genes are given only for firm matches. Part of the rows lack a size; the others show once, few, many or a class for expanded clones.

j_gene	abundance	v_gene	d_gene	CDR3aa	CDR3nt
TRBJ2-4	NA	TRBV14	NA	CASSQDGLKNIQYF	TGTGCCAGCAGCCAAGACGGACTCAAAAACATTCAGTACTTC
TRBJ1-2	few	TRBV5-1	NA	CASSSGTLTPYGYTF	TGCGCCAGCAGCTCCGGGACACTCACCCCGTATGGCTACACCTTC
TRBJ2-1	few	TRBV6-1	TRBD2	CASKPTGLANNEQFF	TGTGCCAGCAAACCCACGGGACTAGCCAACAATGAGCAGTTCTTC
TRBJ2-7	few	TRBV19	NA	CASSIGVVSYEQYF	TGTGCCAGTAGTATCGGAGTAGTTTCCTACGAGCAGTACTTC
TRBJ1-1	few	TRBV18	NA	CASSPRQVGEQAFF	TGTGCCAGCTCACCCCGACAGGTAGGGGAGCAAGCTTTCTTT
TRBJ1-5	NA	TRBV20-1	TRBD1	CSATDRGYSSNQPQHF	TGCAGTGCTACGGACAGGGGGTACTCTAGCAATCAGCCCCAGCATTTT
TRBJ1-2	NA	TRBV25-1	NA	CASSEGSYGYTF	TGTGCCAGCAGTGAAGGGAGCTATGGCTACACCTTC
TRBJ2-1	few	TRBV11-3	TRBD2	CASSLASGSLGEQFF	TGTGCCAGCAGCTTGGCTAGCGGGAGTTTAGGTGAGCAGTTCTTC
TRBJ2-2	few	TRBV6-2/TRBV6-3	NA	CASSYVTGELFF	TGTGCCAGCAGTTACGTCACCGGGGAGCTGTTTTTT
TRBJ2-7	NA	TRBV12-3/TRBV12-4	TRBD1	CASSFEGAISEQYF	TGTGCCAGCAGTTTTGAGGGGGCTATCTCTGAGCAGTACTTC
TRBJ1-2	few	TRBV12-3/TRBV12-4	NA	CASSLNLKEGYTF	TGTGCCAGCAGTTTAAACCTAAAGGAAGGCTACACCTTC
TRBJ2-3	few	TRBV7-9	TRBD2	CASSLYGGVTDTQYF	TGTGCCAGCAGCTTATACGGGGGGGTCACAGATACGCAGTATTTT
TRBJ2-1	few	TRBV7-9	TRBD2	CASSLAKLAAHNEQFF	TGTGCCAGCAGCTTAGCGAAGCTAGCGGCCCACAATGAGCAGTTCTTC
TRBJ1-5	NA	TRBV20-1	NA	CSARDPSDGPQHF	TGCAGTGCTAGAGATCCGAGCGACGGGCCCCAGCATTTT
TRBJ1-1	few	TRBV5-1	NA	CASSRGGVRAEAFF	TGCGCCAGCAGCCGAGGCGGGGTGAGGGCTGAAGCTTTCTTT
TRBJ2-7	NA	TRBV5-6	TRBD2	CASSLAPTSGSYEQYF	TGTGCCAGCAGCTTGGCCCCGACTAGCGGTTCCTACGAGCAGTACTTC
TRBJ2-2	few	TRBV9	NA	CASSVVQESGELFF	TGTGCCAGCAGCGTTGTACAGGAATCCGGGGAGCTGTTTTTT
TRBJ2-2	few	TRBV20-1	NA	CSARIGQNTGELFF	TGCAGTGCTAGAATTGGACAAAACACCGGGGAGCTGTTTTTT
TRBJ1-6	few	TRBV10-3	NA	CAISETTGGNSPLHF	TGTGCCATCAGTGAGACGACAGGCGGTAATTCACCCCTCCACTTT
TRBJ2-1	few	TRBV7-6	NA	CASSWIRESSYNEQFF	TGTGCCAGCAGCTGGATACGGGAGAGCTCCTACAATGAGCAGTTCTTC
TRBJ2-1	NA	TRBV18	NA	CASSPISDSYNEQFF	TGTGCCAGCTCGCCCATTTCAGACTCCTACAATGAGCAGTTCTTC
TRBJ2-3	few	TRBV24-1	NA	CATRSRRDATDTQYF	TGTGCCACCAGGAGTCGGCGGGACGCCACAGATACGCAGTATTTT
TRBJ2-7	few	TRBV6-1	TRBD1	CASSPDRVGYEQYF	TGTGCCAGCAGTCCCGACAGGGTGGGTTACGAGCAGTACTTC
TRBJ2-1	few	TRBV5-1	NA	CASKGAWIGYNEQFF	TGCGCCAGCAAAGGGGCTTGGATAGGTTACAATGAGCAGTTCTTC
TRBJ2-3	few	TRBV7-6	NA	CASSLAVGPRSRTDTQYF	TGTGCCAGCAGCTTAGCGGTAGGTCCCCGCTCTCGCACAGATACGCAGTATTTT
TRBJ2-5	NA	TRBV6-5	NA	CASSYRWGAETQYF	TGTGCCAGCAGTTACCGGTGGGGCGCAGAGACCCAGTACTTC
TRBJ1-5	NA	TRBV6-2/TRBV6-3	NA	CASSRTRPSNQPQHF	TGTGCCAGCAGTCGGACTCGACCGAGCAATCAGCCCCAGCATTTT
TRBJ1-1	NA	TRBV29-1	TRBD1	CSAMIGTVNTEAFF	TGCAGCGCTATGATCGGGACAGTTAACACTGAAGCTTTCTTT
TRBJ2-2	NA	TRBV4-1	NA	CASSQAAGRNTGELFF	TGCGCCAGCAGCCAAGCGGCGGGAAGGAACACCGGGGAGCTGTTTTTT
TRBJ2-5	few	TRBV3-1	TRBD2	CASSSRGAVETQYF	TGTGCCAGCAGCTCGCGGGGGGCCGTTGAGACCCAGTACTTC
TRBJ2-3	NA	TRBV4-3	NA	CASSQDRGRGPDTQYF	TGCGCCAGCAGCCAAGATCGGGGCAGGGGCCCAGATACGCAGTATTTT
TRBJ2-1	few	TRBV27	TRBD2	CASSFGLAVYNEQFF	TGTGCCAGCAGTTTCGGCCTAGCGGTATACAATGAGCAGTTCTTC
TRBJ2-2	NA	TRBV7-2	NA	CASSLVVGELFF	TGTGCCAGCAGCTTAGTAGTCGGGGAGCTGTTTTTT
TRBJ2-3	NA	TRBV20-1	TRBD2	CSASGLAGVVGGTDTQYF	TGCAGTGCTTCGGGACTAGCGGGAGTGGTTGGGGGCACAGATACGCAGTATTTT
TRBJ1-1	few	TRBV5-1	NA	CASSLDPQMNTEAFF	TGCGCCAGCAGCTTGGATCCACAGATGAACACTGAAGCTTTCTTT
TRBJ2-1	NA	TRBV6-2/TRBV6-3	TRBD2	CASKASGYYNEQFF	TGTGCCAGCAAGGCTAGCGGGTACTACAATGAGCAGTTCTTC
TRBJ2-5	many	TRBV20-1	TRBD1	CSARAQTGVETQYF	TGCAGTGCTAGAGCCCAAACAGGGGTAGAGACCCAGTACTTC
TRBJ2-5	few	TRBV29-1	NA	CSVEDFRGGETQYF	TGCAGCGTTGAAGATTTCAGGGGGGGAGAGACCCAGTACTTC
TRBJ2-6	NA	TRBV5-4	NA	CASILAPTHSGSGANVLTF	TGTGCCAGCATCTTGGCCCCGACACACAGCGGCTCTGGGGCCAACGTCCTGACTTTC
TRBJ2-1	many	TRBV7-8	NA	CASSFRSSRDNEQFF	TGTGCCAGCAGCTTTAGAAGCTCGCGTGACAATGAGCAGTTCTTC
TRBJ2-7	few	TRBV5-8	NA	CASSLEVRGEQYF	TGTGCCAGCAGCTTGGAGGTCCGTGGCGAGCAGTACTTC
TRBJ2-3	NA	TRBV7-2	NA	CASSPDYFTDTQYF	TGTGCCAGCAGCCCGGACTATTTCACAGATACGCAGTATTTT
TRBJ1-1	few	TRBV7-2	TRBD1	CASSNPGGGLGAFF	TGTGCCAGCAGCAACCCAGGGGGTGGACTGGGGGCTTTCTTT
TRBJ2-7	few	TRBV10-3	NA	CAISDPGYEQYF	TGTGCCATCAGCGACCCAGGCTACGAGCAGTACTTC
TRBJ2-5	few	TRBV25-1	NA	CASSEYSKVETQYF	TGTGCCAGCAGTGAATATTCGAAGGTGGAGACCCAGTACTTC
TRBJ2-7	NA	TRBV10-3	NA	CASGAQGEQYF	TGTGCGTCAGGGGCGCAAGGCGAGCAGTACTTC
TRBJ2-3	NA	TRBV20-1	TRBD1	CSASGRQGVTDTQYF	TGCAGTGCTAGTGGCCGCCAGGGGGTTACAGATACGCAGTATTTT
TRBJ2-4	many	TRBV5-1	TRBD1	CASSLRQGQGNIQYF	TGCGCCAGCAGCTTGCGACAGGGACAAGGAAACATTCAGTACTTC
TRBJ1-6	few	TRBV7-2	TRBD1	CASSTGTGARNSPLHF	TGTGCCAGCAGCACCGGGACAGGGGCACGGAATTCACCCCTCCACTTT
TRBJ2-2	NA	TRBV7-8	NA	CGTKNTGELFF	TGTGGTACAAAAAACACCGGGGAGCTGTTTTTT
TRBJ2-3	NA	TRBV7-8	NA	CASSLPRIKPSTDTQYF	TGTGCCAGCAGCTTACCCCGGATCAAACCCTCCACAGATACGCAGTATTTT
TRBJ2-2	few	TRBV5-1	NA	CASSLLRTPGELFF	TGCGCCAGCAGCTTGCTTCGGACCCCCGGGGAGCTGTTTTTT
TRBJ2-7	NA	TRBV9	TRBD2	CASSNRGGAVAYEQYF	TGTGCCAGCAGCAATCGGGGGGGGGCTGTTGCCTACGAGCAGTACTTC
TRBJ2-5	NA	TRBV5-6	NA	CASSLLAGKGETQYF	TGTGCCAGCAGCTTGCTCGCGGGGAAGGGGGAGACCCAGTACTTC
TRBJ1-1	many	TRBV20-1	NA	CSAPGEGNTEAFF	TGCAGTGCCCCAGGGGAGGGGAACACTGAAGCTTTCTTT